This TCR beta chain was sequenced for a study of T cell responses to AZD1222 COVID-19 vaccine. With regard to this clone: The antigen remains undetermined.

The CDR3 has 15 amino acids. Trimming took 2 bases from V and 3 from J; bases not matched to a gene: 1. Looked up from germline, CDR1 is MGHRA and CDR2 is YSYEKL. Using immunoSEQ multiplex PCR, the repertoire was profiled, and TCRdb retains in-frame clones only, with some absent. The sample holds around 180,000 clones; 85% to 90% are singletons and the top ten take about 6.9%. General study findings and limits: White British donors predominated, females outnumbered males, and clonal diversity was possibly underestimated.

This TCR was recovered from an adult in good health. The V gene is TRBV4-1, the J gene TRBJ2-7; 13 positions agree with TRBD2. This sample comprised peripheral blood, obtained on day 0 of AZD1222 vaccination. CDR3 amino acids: CASSQRLAGGYEQYF. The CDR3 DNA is TGCGCCAGCAGCCAAAGACTAGCGGGGGGCTACGAGCAGTACTTC.